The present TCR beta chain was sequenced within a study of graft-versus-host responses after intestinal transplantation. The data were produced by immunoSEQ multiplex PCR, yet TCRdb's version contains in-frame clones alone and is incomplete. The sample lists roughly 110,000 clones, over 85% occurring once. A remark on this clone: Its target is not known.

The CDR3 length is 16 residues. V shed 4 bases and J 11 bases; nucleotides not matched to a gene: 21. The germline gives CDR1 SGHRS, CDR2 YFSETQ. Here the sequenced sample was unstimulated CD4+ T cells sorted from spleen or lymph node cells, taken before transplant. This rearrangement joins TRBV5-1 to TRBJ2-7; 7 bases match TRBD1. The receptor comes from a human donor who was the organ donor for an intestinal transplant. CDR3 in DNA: TGCGCCAGCAGCGCGTATGAATCCTATCAGGGGGTGTCTGAGTACTTC. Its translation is CASSAYESYQGVSEYF.